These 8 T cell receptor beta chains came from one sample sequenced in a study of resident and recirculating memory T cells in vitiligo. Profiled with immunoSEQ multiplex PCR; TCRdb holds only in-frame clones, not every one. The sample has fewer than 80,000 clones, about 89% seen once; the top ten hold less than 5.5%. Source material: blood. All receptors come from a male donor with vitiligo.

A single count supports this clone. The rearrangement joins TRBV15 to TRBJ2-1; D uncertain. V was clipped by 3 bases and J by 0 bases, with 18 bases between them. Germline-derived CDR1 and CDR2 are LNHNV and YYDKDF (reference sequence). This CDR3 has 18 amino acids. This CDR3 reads CATSSLPLSTPSYNEQFF. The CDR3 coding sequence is TGTGCCACCAGCAGTCTTCCACTAAGTACGCCCTCCTACAATGAGCAGTTCTTC.

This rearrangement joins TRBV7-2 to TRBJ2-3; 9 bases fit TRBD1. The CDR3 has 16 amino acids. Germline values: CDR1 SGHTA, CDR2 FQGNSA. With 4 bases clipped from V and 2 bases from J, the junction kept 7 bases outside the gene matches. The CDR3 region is CASSSRDRAFTDTQYF. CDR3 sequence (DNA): TGTGCCAGCAGCTCCCGGGACAGGGCCTTCACAGATACGCAGTATTTT.

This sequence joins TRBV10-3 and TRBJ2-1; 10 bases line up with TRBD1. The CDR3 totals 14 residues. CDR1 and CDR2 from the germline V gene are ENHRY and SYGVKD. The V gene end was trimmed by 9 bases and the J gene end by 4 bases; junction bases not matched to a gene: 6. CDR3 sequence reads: CAILGQGRYNEQFF. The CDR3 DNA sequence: TGTGCCATTTTGGGACAGGGGCGATACAATGAGCAGTTCTTC.

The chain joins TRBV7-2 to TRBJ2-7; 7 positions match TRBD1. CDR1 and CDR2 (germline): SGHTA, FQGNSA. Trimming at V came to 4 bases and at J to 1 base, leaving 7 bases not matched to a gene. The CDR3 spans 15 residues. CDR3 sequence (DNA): TGTGCCAGCAGCTCCTACCCGGGACAGTCCTACGAGCAGTACTTC. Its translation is CASSSYPGQSYEQYF.

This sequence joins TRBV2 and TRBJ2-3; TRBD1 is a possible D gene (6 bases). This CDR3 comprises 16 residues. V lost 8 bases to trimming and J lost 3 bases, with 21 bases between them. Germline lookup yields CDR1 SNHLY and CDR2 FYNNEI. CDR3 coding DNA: TGTGCCAGCGTCCGAGGCACGCAGGGGATGACAGATACGCAGTATTTT. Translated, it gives CASVRGTQGMTDTQYF.

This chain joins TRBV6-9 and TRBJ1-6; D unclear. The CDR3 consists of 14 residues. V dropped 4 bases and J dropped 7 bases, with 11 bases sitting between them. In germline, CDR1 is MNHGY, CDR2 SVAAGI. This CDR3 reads CASSSTGANSPLHF. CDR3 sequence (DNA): TGTGCCAGCAGTTCTACCGGAGCGAATTCACCCCTCCACTTT.

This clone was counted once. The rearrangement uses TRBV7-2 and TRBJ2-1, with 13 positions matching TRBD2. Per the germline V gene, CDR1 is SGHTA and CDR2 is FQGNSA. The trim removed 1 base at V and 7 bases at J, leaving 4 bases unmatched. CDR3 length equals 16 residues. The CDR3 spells CASSLELAGGLNEQFF. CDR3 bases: TGTGCCAGCAGCTTAGAACTAGCGGGGGGGCTAAATGAGCAGTTCTTC. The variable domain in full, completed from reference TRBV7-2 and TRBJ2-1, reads GAGVSQSPSNKVTEKGKDVELRCDPISGHTALYWYRQSLGQGLEFLIYFQGNSAPDKSGLPSDRFSAERTGGSVSTLTIQRTQQEDSAVYLCASSLELAGGLNEQFFGPGTRLTVL.

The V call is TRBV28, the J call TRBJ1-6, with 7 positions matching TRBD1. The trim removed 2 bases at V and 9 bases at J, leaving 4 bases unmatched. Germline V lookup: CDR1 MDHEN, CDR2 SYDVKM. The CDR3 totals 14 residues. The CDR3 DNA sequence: TGTGCCAGCAGTTTAGAAAGGGGGCCTTCACCCCTCCACTTT. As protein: CASSLERGPSPLHF.